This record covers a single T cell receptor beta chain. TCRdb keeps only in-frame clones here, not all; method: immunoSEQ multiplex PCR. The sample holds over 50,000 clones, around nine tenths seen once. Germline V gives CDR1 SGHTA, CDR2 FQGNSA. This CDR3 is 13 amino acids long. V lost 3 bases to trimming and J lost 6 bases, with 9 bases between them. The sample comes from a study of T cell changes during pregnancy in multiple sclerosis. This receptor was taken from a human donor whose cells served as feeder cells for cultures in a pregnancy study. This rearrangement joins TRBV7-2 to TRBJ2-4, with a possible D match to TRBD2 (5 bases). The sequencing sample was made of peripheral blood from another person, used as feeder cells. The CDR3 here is CASSFEGINIQYF. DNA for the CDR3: TGTGCCAGCAGCTTTGAGGGCATAAACATTCAGTACTTC.